This T cell receptor (beta chain) was recorded in a study of blood T cell repertoires in COVID-19. Authors' processing steps: Researchers report that nucleated cell counts were estimated from reference gene primer amplification. The table came from immunoSEQ multiplex PCR; TCRdb's copy has only in-frame clones and leaves some out. V and J calls and clone size are copied from that table; D and trimming were computed from the DNA. The table shows 150,000 to 200,000 clones, with 70% to 90% occurring only once. V was cut by 3 bases and J by 5 bases, with 17 bases left in between. Germline CDR1 and CDR2: SGHDT and YYEEEE. The length of the CDR3 is 15 residues.

This TCR was sampled from a man aged 40-49 years with active or convalescent COVID-19. What was sequenced was peripheral blood. The gene calls are TRBV5-6 and TRBJ1-2, with D perhaps matching TRBD1 (5 bases). The CDR3 nucleotides are TGTGCCAGCAGCTCGCGGCAGGGAGGGAGGTATGGCTACACCTTC. Protein: CASSSRQGGRYGYTF.